This is a list of T cell receptor beta chains from one sample in a study of blood T cell repertoires in COVID-19. Libraries were prepared by immunoSEQ multiplex PCR; TCRdb keeps only in-frame clonotypes and omits some of them. The sample records 150,000 to 200,000 clones, about 85% being singletons. The source material was peripheral blood. These receptors came from a human donor with acute or convalescent COVID-19. The donor label of this sample is uncertain. CDR3s leave out the opening cysteine and the closing phenylalanine or tryptophan. A row's size may be missing; if present it is once, few, many or a size class.

cdr3_aa cdr3_length j_call v_call clone_size
ASSQVPTNRDRVQPQH 16 TRBJ1-5 TRBV3-1/TRBV3-2 -
ASSYPTGIVGYT 12 TRBJ1-2 TRBV5-4 -
ASSPGGAGGGNEQF 14 TRBJ2-1 TRBV7-7 -
ASSLEGGGAPPDTQY 15 TRBJ2-3 TRBV5-1 -
ASSPRGFSGNTIY 13 TRBJ1-3 TRBV28 -
ATRRGQDNQPQH 12 TRBJ1-5 TRBV10-3 -
ASRQREGTEAF 11 TRBJ1-1 TRBV3-1/TRBV3-2 -
ASTTGGGRNPPLH 13 TRBJ1-6 TRBV3-1/TRBV3-2 once
ASSLLRDSSYGYT 13 TRBJ1-2 TRBV7-8 once
ASSPLGRADSTDTQY 15 TRBJ2-3 TRBV18 -
ASSVGASGGAGYNEQF 16 TRBJ2-1 TRBV9 -
ASSQYLSGGDRETQY 15 TRBJ2-5 TRBV4-3 once
ASNPDRGHYGYT 12 TRBJ1-2 TRBV19 -
SVEPFGLAGSNTGELF 16 TRBJ2-2 TRBV29-1 once
ASSEAGLAKNIQY 13 TRBJ2-4 TRBV6-1 -
ASSLQQGSTNEKLF 14 TRBJ1-4 TRBV18 few
ASSQEHKRTSGEKLF 15 TRBJ1-4 TRBV4-2 -
ASSLAGSGYEQY 12 TRBJ2-7 TRBV27 -
ASSPDRGNYQPQH 13 TRBJ1-5 TRBV6-5 -
ASSLAGTGGPEAF 13 TRBJ1-1 TRBV5-1 -
ASSKTGTRSGQSYEQY 16 TRBJ2-7 TRBV27 -
ASTQEDGRGANSPLH 15 TRBJ1-6 TRBV9 -
ASSPAATGHQPQH 13 TRBJ1-5 TRBV19 -
ASSINLELQQF 11 TRBJ2-1 TRBV19 -
ASSRTANYGYT 11 TRBJ1-2 TRBV7-9 -
ASSQLGQGGSGYT 13 TRBJ1-2 TRBV14 few
AWSTGLAGGPRETQY 15 TRBJ2-5 TRBV30 -
ASSQERGQVEKLF 13 TRBJ1-4 TRBV4-3 few
ATSPIRDRLDYGYT 14 TRBJ1-2 TRBV15 once
ASSDTGGPNTEAF 13 TRBJ1-1 TRBV2 -
ATSRDFSGYSNQPQH 15 TRBJ1-5 TRBV15 few
ASSRRRVPYEQY 12 TRBJ2-7 TRBV11-1 -
ASSFRVRTEAF 11 TRBJ1-1 TRBV12-3/TRBV12-4 -
ASSLMTGQGGANEKLF 16 TRBJ1-4 TRBV7-9 -
ATSDLIIGRASGGGEQF 17 TRBJ2-1 TRBV24-1 -
ASSERRGQITGELF 14 TRBJ2-2 TRBV5-4 -
ATSRREGRAGREKLF 15 TRBJ1-4 TRBV15 -
AGKGQGPNNSPLH 13 TRBJ1-6 TRBV2 -
ASSISKRDTQY 11 TRBJ2-3 TRBV19 once
ASSIRGEAYNEQF 13 TRBJ2-1 TRBV19 -
ASSQDLAGFGANVLT 15 TRBJ2-6 TRBV4-3 few
ASSVNRGETQY 11 TRBJ2-5 TRBV5-4 -
AWSVLPGPGGPQH 13 TRBJ1-5 TRBV30 -
ASSIGAGGLGNTEAF 15 TRBJ1-1 TRBV19 -
ASSEASQRLAGGSAETQY 18 TRBJ2-5 TRBV6-1 -
ASSLSRVVPSFQPQH 15 TRBJ1-5 TRBV5-6 few
ASTRGTGVTEAF 12 TRBJ1-1 TRBV27 -
ASSLAPGQNTEAF 13 TRBJ1-1 TRBV7-2 -
ASTLAGSGGANVLT 14 TRBJ2-6 TRBV3-1/TRBV3-2 -
AWSALNEQF 9 TRBJ2-1 TRBV30 -
ASSLGQGRQETQY 13 TRBJ2-5 TRBV7-2 -
ASSFAGRVNEQF 12 TRBJ2-1 TRBV27 -
ASSVRGGGDGYT 12 TRBJ1-2 TRBV9 -
ASPPTGAWPGTGELF 15 TRBJ2-2 TRBV18 -
ASSLFGGRETQY 12 TRBJ2-5 TRBV11-2 -